This passage covers 29 T cell receptor beta chains from one sample sequenced in a study of OX40 agonist ivuxolimab in advanced cancers. The data were produced by immunoSEQ multiplex PCR, yet TCRdb's version contains in-frame clones alone and is incomplete. Among around 76,000 clones listed, 85% were seen once. The sample consisted of CD4+ or CD8+ T cells sorted from blood, taken in a trial of the OX40 agonist ivuxolimab. These receptors were taken from an adult with an advanced solid tumor such as melanoma, head and neck, liver or kidney cancer.

J is TRBJ2-7 and V is TRBV28, with a tentative D call TRBD1 (6 bases). Trimming left V 4 bases short and J 3 bases short, with 10 bases between. Per the germline V gene, CDR1 is MDHEN and CDR2 is SYDVKM. The CDR3 length is 13 residues. The CDR3 bases are TGTGCCAGCAGTTACAGGGTCCACTACGAGCAGTACTTC. This codes for CASSYRVHYEQYF.

This clone has a handful of counts. This chain uses TRBV28 with TRBJ1-5; no clear D gene. V was clipped by 1 base and J by 5 bases, with 3 bases between them. The CDR3 has 12 residues. Per germline, CDR1 MDHEN and CDR2 SYDVKM. DNA of the CDR3: TGTGCCAGCAGTTTATCTTATCAGCCCCAGCATTTT. Its protein product is CASSLSYQPQHF.

The J gene is TRBJ2-1, the V gene TRBV7-6; 8 nucleotides match TRBD2. This CDR3 is 17 amino acids long. The germline V gene encodes CDR1 SGHVS and CDR2 FNYEAQ. The V segment lost 4 bases and the J segment 8 bases; nucleotides outside the gene matches: 16. The CDR3 DNA is TGTGCCAGCAGCTCCCGGTTTAGCGGGAAAGGGAGCGATGAGCAGTTCTTC. Encoded protein: CASSSRFSGKGSDEQFF.

This chain uses TRBV5-1 with TRBJ1-4; D uncertain. V was clipped by 2 bases and J by 0 bases, with 11 bases between them. The CDR3 sequence is 16 residues long. CDR1 is SGHRS and CDR2 is YFSETQ in the germline V gene. This CDR3 is CASSFGQPATNEKLFF. CDR3 in DNA: TGCGCCAGCAGCTTCGGGCAGCCTGCAACTAATGAAAAACTGTTTTTT.

The V gene is TRBV5-1, the J gene TRBJ2-5, with 12 bases identical to TRBD1. Germline CDR1 SGHRS, CDR2 YFSETQ. V gave up 5 bases and J gave up 5 bases; unmatched junction bases: 4. The CDR3 has 14 residues. The CDR3 spells CASRGQGAEETQYF. DNA of the CDR3: TGCGCCAGCAGGGGACAGGGGGCGGAGGAGACCCAGTACTTC.

V gene TRBV7-3 combines with J gene TRBJ2-1, with TRBD2 matching 11 bases. V trimming: 2 bases; J trimming: 0 bases; junction bases outside the gene matches: 3. The CDR3 is made up of 17 amino acids. CDR1 and CDR2 (germline): SGHTA, FQGTGA. The CDR3 reads CASSLPTSGSSYNEQFF. CDR3 in DNA: TGTGCCAGCAGCTTACCTACTAGCGGGAGCTCCTACAATGAGCAGTTCTTC.

By its share, this clone is medium-sized (0.01 to 0.1%). The chain employs TRBV7-6 and TRBJ1-5, with 10 bases matching TRBD1. V lost 5 bases and J lost 3; bases outside the gene matches: 4. Germline CDR1 SGHVS, CDR2 FNYEAQ. CDR3 length equals 15 residues. CDR3 in DNA: TGTGCCAGCAGCGAGGGACAGGGGTACAATCAGCCCCAGCATTTT. Protein product: CASSEGQGYNQPQHF. The full variable domain, with the rest looked up from reference TRBV7-6 and TRBJ1-5, is GAGVSQSPRYKVTKRGQDVALRCDPISGHVSLYWYRQALGQGPEFLTYFNYEAQQDKSGLPNDRFSAERPEGSISTLTIQRTEQRDSAMYRCASSEGQGYNQPQHFGDGTRLSIL.

The CDR3 coding sequence is TGTGCCATCAGGGATAGGACCGAGATTCAGTACTTC. Residues: CAIRDRTEIQYF. V is TRBV10-3 and J is TRBJ2-4; D remains ambiguous. V lost 6 bases, J lost 10 bases, and 13 bases lay in between. The CDR3 contains 12 residues. Looked up from germline, CDR1 is ENHRY and CDR2 is SYGVKD.

This rearrangement joins TRBV28 to TRBJ2-3; 9 bases fit TRBD1. The V gene end was trimmed by 5 bases and the J gene end by 0 bases; junction bases not matched to a gene: 12. This CDR3 spans 18 amino acids. In germline, CDR1 is MDHEN, CDR2 SYDVKM. Written as DNA, the CDR3 is TGTGCCAGCAGTCCCAGACCGGGGACAGGGAGTAGCACAGATACGCAGTATTTT. Amino acid sequence: CASSPRPGTGSSTDTQYF. Looking up the rest from reference TRBV28 and TRBJ2-3 gives the full variable domain: DVKVTQSSRYLVKRTGEKVFLECVQDMDHENMFWYRQDPGLGLRLIYFSYDVKMKEKGDIPEGYSVSREKKERFSLILESASTNQTSMYLCASSPRPGTGSSTDTQYFGPGTRLTVL.

This clone was picked up one time. The chain has TRBV19 and TRBJ2-5; 10 bases agree with TRBD2. J was trimmed by 3 bases and V by 5 bases; bases with no gene match: 6. This CDR3 comprises 15 residues. From germline, CDR1 is LNHDA and CDR2 SQIVND (reference sequence). This CDR3 reads CASSWASGGEETQYF. The CDR3 coding sequence is TGTGCCAGTAGTTGGGCTAGCGGGGGAGAAGAGACCCAGTACTTC.

CDR3 region: CATWTGRQPQHF. CDR3 DNA: TGTGCCACCTGGACAGGGCGTCAGCCCCAGCATTTT. The rearrangement links TRBV27 to TRBJ1-5, with 8 positions matching TRBD1. With 10 bases clipped from V and 6 bases from J, the junction kept 5 bases outside the gene matches. In germline, CDR1 is MNHEY, CDR2 SMNVEV (reference sequence). This CDR3 is 12 amino acids long.

The chain couples TRBV28 to TRBJ2-1, with D tentatively TRBD2 (6 bases). CDR1 MDHEN and CDR2 SYDVKM come from the germline V gene. Trimming cost V 7 bases and J 5 bases, with 18 bases left between them. CDR3 length: 15 amino acids. CDR3 DNA: TGTGCCAGCACCAATCAGGGTAGGACTAACAATGAGCAGTTCTTC. This encodes CASTNQGRTNNEQFF.

This clone occurred a few times. This chain links TRBV29-1 with TRBJ2-3, with D unclear. V lost 2 bases and J lost 4, with 7 bases in between. CDR1 and CDR2 from the germline V gene are SQVTM and ANQGSEA. The CDR3 totals 12 residues. The CDR3 DNA is TGCAGCGTTGAAACCCACGCAGATACGCAGTATTTT. Protein sequence: CSVETHADTQYF.

The J gene is TRBJ2-2, the V gene TRBV7-8, with TRBD2 identical over 11 bases. V dropped 0 bases and J dropped 3; count of bases not matched to a gene: 9. This CDR3 contains 19 residues. Germline V gene data show CDR1 as SGHVS and CDR2 as FQNEAQ. CDR3: CASSLAPLAGVLDTGELFF. The CDR3 DNA reads TGTGCCAGCAGCTTAGCCCCACTAGCGGGAGTTTTGGACACCGGGGAGCTGTTTTTT.

The table lists this clone with a few counts. V gene TRBV5-1 combines with J gene TRBJ1-4, with 9 nucleotides matching TRBD1. CDR3 size: 14 residues. CDR1 is SGHRS, CDR2 YFSETQ, per germline. V shed 5 bases and J 2 bases; nucleotides not matched to a gene: 1. The CDR3 is CASRQGATNEKLFF. The DNA of the CDR3 is TGCGCCAGCAGACAGGGGGCCACTAATGAAAAACTGTTTTTT.

This clone was counted a few times. V usage is TRBV21-1 and J usage is TRBJ2-1. TRBV21-1 represents a pseudogene. CDR3 size: 14 residues. This CDR3 is CASSKEASYNEQFF. In DNA form, the CDR3 reads TGTGCCAGCAGCAAAGAGGCCTCCTACAATGAGCAGTTCTTC.

The sample holds a few counts of this clone. This chain connects TRBV7-8 to TRBJ2-1; TRBD2 matches 7 bases. Germline CDR1 SGHVS, CDR2 FQNEAQ. V lost 1 base to trimming and J lost 9 bases; unmatched junction nucleotides: 9. The CDR3 totals 15 residues. CDR3 amino acids: CASSLVVTTGGEQFF. The CDR3 nucleotides read TGTGCCAGCAGCTTAGTGGTCACAACGGGGGGTGAGCAGTTCTTC. Full variable domain (outside the CDR3, taken from reference TRBV7-8 and TRBJ2-1): GAGVSQSPRYKVAKRGQDVALRCDPISGHVSLFWYQQALGQGPEFLTYFQNEAQLDKSGLPSDRFFAERPEGSVSTLKIQRTQQEDSAVYLCASSLVVTTGGEQFFGPGTRLTVL.

The chain recombines TRBV6-5 with TRBJ2-1, with a weak D call TRBD1 (5 bases). The CDR3 contains 16 residues. V lost 2 bases and J lost 2, with 13 bases in between. Germline loops: CDR1 MNHEY, CDR2 SVGAGI. CDR3 in DNA: TGTGCCAGCAGTTACGACAGTTTAGGCGCCTACAATGAGCAGTTCTTC. Protein: CASSYDSLGAYNEQFF.

V and J are TRBV25-1 and TRBJ1-2; 8 bases agree with TRBD1. CDR3 length: 15 residues. Germline V gene lookup returns CDR1 MGHDK and CDR2 SYGVNS. Trimming cost V 3 bases and J 4 bases; bases outside gene matches: 7. CDR3 sequence (DNA): TGTGCCAGCAGTGATCAGGGGGCGCGGATCTATGGCTACACCTTC. This codes for CASSDQGARIYGYTF.

This clone appeared a single time. The chain has TRBV11-2 and TRBJ2-1; D is uncertain. Trimming stripped 3 bases from V and 8 bases from J, with 5 bases between. Germline V lookup: CDR1 SGHAT, CDR2 FQNNGV. This CDR3 spans 11 amino acids. This chain's CDR3 is CASSLKYEQFF. CDR3 DNA: TGTGCCAGCAGCTTGAAATATGAGCAGTTCTTC.

This rearrangement joins TRBV28 to TRBJ2-7; 7 nucleotides agree with TRBD1. Per germline, CDR1 MDHEN and CDR2 SYDVKM. This CDR3 is 16 amino acids long. Trimming cost V 3 bases and J 7 bases; bases outside gene matches: 15. The CDR3 nucleotides read TGTGCCAGCAGTTTTCGAAGGACAGGTACGTTGGGAGAGCAGTACGTC. Translated, it gives CASSFRRTGTLGEQYV.

The V and J genes are TRBV29-1 and TRBJ1-1, with D uncertain. Trimming cost V 8 bases and J 0 bases, with 10 bases left between them. CDR1 is SQVTM and CDR2 is ANQGSEA in the germline V gene. The CDR3 covers 12 residues. CDR3 sequence (DNA): TGCAGCTACACCTCCATGAACACTGAAGCTTTCTTT. Amino acid sequence: CSYTSMNTEAFF.

The gene calls are TRBV19 and TRBJ1-1; 8 positions agree with TRBD1. The CDR3 length is 14 residues. V trimming: 3 bases; J trimming: 6 bases; junction bases outside the gene matches: 6. CDR1 and CDR2 from the germline V gene are LNHDA and SQIVND (reference sequence). The CDR3 region has the DNA TGTGCCAGTAGTATTTCACAGGGGGAGGCTGAAGCTTTCTTT. Translated: CASSISQGEAEAFF.

The genes are TRBV7-3 and TRBJ2-5; either TRBD1 or TRBD2 may supply D (5 bases each). V lost 1 base and J 5 bases, leaving 8 bases between the germline ends. The CDR3 totals 13 residues. The germline V gene has CDR1 SGHTA and CDR2 FQGTGA. CDR3 region: CASSLKGRETQYF. The CDR3, as DNA: TGTGCCAGCAGCTTAAAGGGACGGGAGACCCAGTACTTC.

The gene calls are TRBV7-2 and TRBJ2-3; D might be TRBD2 (5 bases). CDR1 and CDR2 from the germline V gene are SGHTA and FQGNSA. Trimming stripped 5 bases from V and 6 bases from J, with 15 bases between. The CDR3 covers 14 residues. This CDR3 reads CASSPGIPGDTQYF. The DNA of the CDR3 is TGTGCCAGCAGCCCTGGGATACCGGGGGATACGCAGTATTTT.

The chain uses TRBV6-6 and TRBJ2-2; 7 bases line up with TRBD1. The V segment lost 2 bases and the J segment 5 bases; nucleotides outside the gene matches: 5. The CDR3 runs 15 residues. Looked up from germline, CDR1 is MNHNY and CDR2 is SVGAGI (reference sequence). CDR3 bases: TGTGCCAGCAGTTACCCAGGGACAGTTACCGGGGAGCTGTTTTTT. Translating it yields CASSYPGTVTGELFF.

This rearrangement joins TRBV20-1 to TRBJ2-7; D is unclear. Trimming cost V 7 bases and J 3 bases, with 10 bases left between them. Per germline, CDR1 DFQATT and CDR2 SNEGSKA (reference sequence). The CDR3 contains 11 residues. The CDR3 region is CSGQKDYEQYV. Here the CDR3 DNA reads TGCAGTGGACAAAAGGACTACGAGCAGTACGTC.

This chain's CDR3 is CASRAVIRQPQHF. The DNA of the CDR3 is TGTGCCAGCAGGGCAGTAATCAGGCAGCCCCAGCATTTT. The V and J genes are TRBV6-1 and TRBJ1-5, with D hard to call. V dropped 6 bases and J dropped 7 bases, with 13 bases sitting between them. Germline V lookup: CDR1 MNHNS, CDR2 SASEGT. CDR3 length: 13 amino acids.

The chain links TRBV10-3 to TRBJ2-7, with D maybe TRBD2 (7 bases). CDR1 and CDR2 (germline): ENHRY, SYGVKD. The V end was cut by 2 bases, the J end by 3 bases, with 14 bases between. The CDR3 has 15 residues. In nucleotides, the CDR3 is TGTGCCATCAGTGAGGGAGGGGGGGCTCGCTACGAGCAGTACGTC. This gives the protein CAISEGGGARYEQYV.